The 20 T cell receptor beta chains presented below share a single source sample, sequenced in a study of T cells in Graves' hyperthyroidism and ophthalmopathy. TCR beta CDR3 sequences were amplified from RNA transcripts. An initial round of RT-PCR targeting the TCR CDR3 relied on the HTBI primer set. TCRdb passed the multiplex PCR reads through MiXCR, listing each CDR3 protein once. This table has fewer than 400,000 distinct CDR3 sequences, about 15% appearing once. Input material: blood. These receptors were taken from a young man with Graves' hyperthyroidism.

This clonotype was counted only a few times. Here the CDR3 reads CASSLLIFGAARRSYEQYF. CDR3 nucleotides: TGTGCCAGCAGCCTATTAATATTCGGGGCAGCAAGAAGGTCCTACGAGCAGTACTTC. This sequence joins TRBV7-6 and TRBJ2-7, with D perhaps assigned TRBD1 or TRBD2 (5 bases each). With 5 bases removed from V and 1 base from J, the gap between germline ends came to 27 bases. In germline, CDR1 is SGHVS, CDR2 FNYEAQ. CDR3 length equals 19 residues.

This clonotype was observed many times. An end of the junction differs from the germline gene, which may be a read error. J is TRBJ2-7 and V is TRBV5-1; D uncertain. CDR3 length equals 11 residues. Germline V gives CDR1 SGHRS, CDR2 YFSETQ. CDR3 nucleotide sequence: TGCGCCAGCAGCTTTTCCTCCGAGCAGTACTTC. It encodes CASSFSSEQYF.

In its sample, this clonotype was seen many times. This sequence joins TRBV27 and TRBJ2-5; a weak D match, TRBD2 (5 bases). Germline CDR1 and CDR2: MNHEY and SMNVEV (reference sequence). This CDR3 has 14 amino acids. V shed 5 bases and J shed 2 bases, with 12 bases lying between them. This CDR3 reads CASSRSGPQETQYF. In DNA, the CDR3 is TGTGCCAGCAGTAGGAGCGGACCACAAGAGACCCAGTACTTC.

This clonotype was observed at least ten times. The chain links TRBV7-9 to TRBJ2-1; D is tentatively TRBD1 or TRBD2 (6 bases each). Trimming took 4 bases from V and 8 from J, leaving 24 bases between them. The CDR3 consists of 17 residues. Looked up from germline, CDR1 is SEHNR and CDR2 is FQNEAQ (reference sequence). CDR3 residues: CASSSGGGREGGDEQFF. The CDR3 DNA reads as TGTGCCAGCAGCTCCGGGGGCGGGCGAGAGGGGGGCGATGAGCAGTTCTTC.

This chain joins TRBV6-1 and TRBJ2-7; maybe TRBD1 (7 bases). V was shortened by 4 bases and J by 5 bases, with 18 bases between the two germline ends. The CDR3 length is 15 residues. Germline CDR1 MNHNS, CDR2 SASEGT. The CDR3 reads CASSARGAIGDEQYF. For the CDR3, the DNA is TGTGCCAGCAGTGCCAGGGGGGCGATCGGAGACGAGCAGTACTTC.

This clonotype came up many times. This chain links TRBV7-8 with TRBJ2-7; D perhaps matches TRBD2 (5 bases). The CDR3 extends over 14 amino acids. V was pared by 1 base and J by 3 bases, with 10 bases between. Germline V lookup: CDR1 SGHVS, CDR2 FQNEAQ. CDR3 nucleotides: TGTGCCAGCAGCTTAGGTCCGAGGGTCTACGAGCAGTACTTC. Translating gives CASSLGPRVYEQYF.

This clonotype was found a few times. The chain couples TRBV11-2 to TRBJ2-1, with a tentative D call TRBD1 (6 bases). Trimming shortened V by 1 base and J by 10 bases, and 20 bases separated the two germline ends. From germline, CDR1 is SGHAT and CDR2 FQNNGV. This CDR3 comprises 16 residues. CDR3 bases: TGTGCCAGCAGCTTAGTCGGGACATTAAATAGGGTGGAGCAGTTCTTC. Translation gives CASSLVGTLNRVEQFF.

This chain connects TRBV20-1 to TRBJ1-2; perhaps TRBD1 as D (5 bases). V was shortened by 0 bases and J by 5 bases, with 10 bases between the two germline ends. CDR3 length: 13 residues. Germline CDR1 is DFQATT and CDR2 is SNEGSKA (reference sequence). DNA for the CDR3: TGCAGTGCTAGAGATCGTGGGGGATATGGCTACACCTTC. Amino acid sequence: CSARDRGGYGYTF.

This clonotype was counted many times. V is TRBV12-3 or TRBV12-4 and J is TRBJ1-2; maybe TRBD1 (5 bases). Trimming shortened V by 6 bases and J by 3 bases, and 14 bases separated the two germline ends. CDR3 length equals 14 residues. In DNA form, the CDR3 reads TGTGCCAGCAGCCCCCGTAGGGGAGACTATGGCTACACCTTC. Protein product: CASSPRRGDYGYTF.

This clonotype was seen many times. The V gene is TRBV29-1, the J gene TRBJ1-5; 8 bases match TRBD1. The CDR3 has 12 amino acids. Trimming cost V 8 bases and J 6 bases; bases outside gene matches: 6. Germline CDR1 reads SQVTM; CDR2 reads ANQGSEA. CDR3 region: CSIGQGGQPQHF. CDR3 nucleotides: TGCAGCATTGGACAGGGCGGTCAGCCCCAGCATTTT.

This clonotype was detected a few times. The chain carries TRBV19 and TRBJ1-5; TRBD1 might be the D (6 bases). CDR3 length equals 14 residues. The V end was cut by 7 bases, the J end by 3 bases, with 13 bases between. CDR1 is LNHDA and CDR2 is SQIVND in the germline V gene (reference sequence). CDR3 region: CASTQRGVNQPQHF. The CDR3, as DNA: TGTGCCAGTACCCAGAGGGGGGTCAATCAGCCCCAGCATTTT.

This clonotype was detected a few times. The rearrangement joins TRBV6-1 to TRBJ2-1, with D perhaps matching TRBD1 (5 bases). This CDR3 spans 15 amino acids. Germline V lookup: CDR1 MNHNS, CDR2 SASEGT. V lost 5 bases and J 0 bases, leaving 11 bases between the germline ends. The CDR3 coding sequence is TGTGCCAGCAGTTTGGGGCCCGACTCCTACAATGAGCAGTTCTTC. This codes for CASSLGPDSYNEQFF.

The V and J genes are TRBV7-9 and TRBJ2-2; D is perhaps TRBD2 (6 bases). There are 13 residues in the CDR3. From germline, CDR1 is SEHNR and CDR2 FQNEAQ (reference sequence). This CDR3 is CVTGTPNTGELFF. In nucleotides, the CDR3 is TGTGTCACCGGGACTCCGAACACCGGGGAGCTGTTTTTT. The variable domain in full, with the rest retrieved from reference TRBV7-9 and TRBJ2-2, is DTGVSQNPRHKITKRGQNVTFRCDPISEHNRLYWYRQTLGQGPEFLTYFQNEAQLEKSRLLSDRFSAERPKGSFSTLEIQRTEQGDSAMYLCVTGTPNTGELFFGEGSRLTVL.

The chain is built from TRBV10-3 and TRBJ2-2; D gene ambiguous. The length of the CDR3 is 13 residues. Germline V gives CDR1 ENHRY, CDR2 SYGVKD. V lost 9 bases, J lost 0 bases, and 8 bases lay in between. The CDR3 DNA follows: TGTGCCATAAAGGGCCCGAACACCGGGGAGCTGTTTTTT. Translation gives CAIKGPNTGELFF.

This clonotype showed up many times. The CDR3 protein is CASATPEGYEQYF. Written as DNA, the CDR3 is TGTGCCAGCGCAACCCCCGAGGGCTACGAGCAGTACTTC. This chain links TRBV18 with TRBJ2-7; tentative D call: TRBD2 (5 bases). The V end lost 8 bases, the J end lost 3 bases, and 14 bases lay between the germline ends. This CDR3 spans 13 amino acids. The germline V gene has CDR1 KGHSH and CDR2 LQKENI.

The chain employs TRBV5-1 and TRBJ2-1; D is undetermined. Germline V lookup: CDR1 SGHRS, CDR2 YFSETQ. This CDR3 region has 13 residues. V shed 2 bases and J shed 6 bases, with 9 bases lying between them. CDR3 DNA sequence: TGCGCCAGCAGCTTAAGTATTATCAATGAGCAGTTCTTC. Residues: CASSLSIINEQFF.

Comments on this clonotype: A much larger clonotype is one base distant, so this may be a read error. The CDR3 here is CASSLGQGGSYERYF. The CDR3 nucleotides are TGCGCCAGCAGCTTGGGACAAGGGGGCTCCTACGAGCGGTACTTC. The chain carries TRBV5-1 and TRBJ2-7, with 7 bases identical to TRBD1. Germline-derived CDR1 and CDR2 are SGHRS and YFSETQ. The CDR3 contains 15 residues. Using reference TRBV5-1 and TRBJ2-7 for the parts outside the CDR3, the full variable domain is KAGVTQTPRYLIKTRGQQVTLSCSPISGHRSVSWYQQTPGQGLQFLFEYFSETQRNKGNFPGRFSGRQFSNSRSEMNVSTLELGDSALYLCASSLGQGGSYERYFGPGTRLTVT.

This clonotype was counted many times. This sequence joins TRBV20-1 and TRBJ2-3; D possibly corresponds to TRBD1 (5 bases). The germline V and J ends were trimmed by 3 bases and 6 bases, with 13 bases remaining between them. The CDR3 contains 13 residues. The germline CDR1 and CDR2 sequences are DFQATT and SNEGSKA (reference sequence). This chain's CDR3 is CSASSDRSDTQYF. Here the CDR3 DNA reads TGCAGTGCTAGCTCCGACAGAAGTGATACGCAGTATTTT.

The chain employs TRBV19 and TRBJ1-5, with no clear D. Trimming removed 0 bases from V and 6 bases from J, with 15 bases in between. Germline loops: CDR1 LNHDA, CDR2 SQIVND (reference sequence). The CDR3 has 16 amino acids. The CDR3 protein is CASSIDRGPRGQPQHF. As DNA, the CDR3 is TGTGCCAGTAGTATAGATAGAGGACCGCGGGGTCAGCCCCAGCATTTT.

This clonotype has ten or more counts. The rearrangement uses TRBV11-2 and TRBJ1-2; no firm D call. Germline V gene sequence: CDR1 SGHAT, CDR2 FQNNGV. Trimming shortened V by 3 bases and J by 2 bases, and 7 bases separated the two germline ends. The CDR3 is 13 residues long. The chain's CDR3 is CASSFGINYGYTF. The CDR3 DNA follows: TGTGCCAGCAGCTTCGGGATAAACTATGGCTACACCTTC. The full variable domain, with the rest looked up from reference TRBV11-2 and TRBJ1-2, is EAGVAQSPRYKIIEKRQSVAFWCNPISGHATLYWYQQILGQGPKLLIQFQNNGVVDDSQLPKDRFSAERLKGVDSTLKIQPAKLEDSAVYLCASSFGINYGYTFGSGTRLTVV.